Shown below are 16 T cell receptor beta chains from a single sample sequenced in a study of OX40 agonist ivuxolimab in advanced cancers. Assay used: immunoSEQ multiplex PCR; TCRdb lists only in-frame clones, some missing. The sample holds about 82,000 clones, around nine tenths seen once. Sequenced here: CD4+ or CD8+ T cells sorted from blood, sampled in a trial of the OX40 agonist ivuxolimab. The source is an adult with an advanced solid tumor such as melanoma, head and neck, liver or kidney cancer.

The CDR3 reads CASRAGQGLGETQYF. The CDR3 region has the DNA TGTGCCAGTAGAGCGGGACAGGGCCTTGGGGAGACCCAGTACTTC. V gene TRBV19 combines with J gene TRBJ2-5; 9 bases map to TRBD1. Per germline, CDR1 LNHDA and CDR2 SQIVND (reference sequence). CDR3 length: 15 amino acids. Trimming cost V 6 bases and J 5 bases; bases outside gene matches: 10.

This sequence joins TRBV7-6 and TRBJ2-1; TRBD2 agrees at 10 bases. From germline, CDR1 is SGHVS and CDR2 FNYEAQ. This CDR3 spans 16 amino acids. The V segment lost 5 bases and the J segment 3 bases; nucleotides outside the gene matches: 7. CDR3 DNA sequence: TGTGCCAGCAGCCCTGGACTAGCGGACGTCTACAATGAGCAGTTCTTC. Its translation is CASSPGLADVYNEQFF.

The rearrangement uses TRBV14 and TRBJ2-1; 16 bases line up with TRBD2. Germline V lookup: CDR1 SGHDN, CDR2 FVKESK. This CDR3 comprises 19 residues. J lost 4 bases, V lost 5 bases, and 11 bases had no gene match. The CDR3 region is CASSVAGTSGRVLYNEQFF. As DNA, the CDR3 is TGTGCCAGCAGCGTCGCCGGGACTAGCGGGAGGGTGCTTTACAATGAGCAGTTCTTC.

V is TRBV10-1 and J is TRBJ2-5; either TRBD1 or TRBD2 may fit D (5 bases each). TRBJ2-7 explains the end of the DNA better; the J call may be wrong. The CDR3 is 13 residues long. Germline CDR1 and CDR2: WNHNN and SYGVQD (reference sequence). The CDR3 bases are TGCGCCAGCGCCCGGGACGAAGTCTACGAGCAGTACTTC. Its protein is CASARDEVYEQYF.

This sequence joins TRBV5-1 and TRBJ1-1; D gene uncertain. Between the trimmed V and J ends, which lost 0 bases and 1 base, there was a span of 7 bases. The V gene's germline CDR1 is SGHRS and CDR2 YFSETQ. The CDR3 is 14 amino acids. The CDR3 DNA sequence: TGCGCCAGCAGCTTGGCCCCGGAGAACACTGAAGCTTTCTTT. This encodes CASSLAPENTEAFF.

This clone was found once. The V and J genes are TRBV9 and TRBJ1-4; 8 bases line up with TRBD1. The CDR3 is made up of 15 amino acids. Looked up from germline, CDR1 is SGDLS and CDR2 is YYNGEE. Germline trimming cut 4 bases from V and 2 bases from J; bases unmatched to any gene: 4. The CDR3 is CASSPRQGTNEKLFF. The CDR3 region has the DNA TGTGCCAGCAGCCCCCGACAGGGGACTAATGAAAAACTGTTTTTT.

V is TRBV30 and J is TRBJ2-3; 7 nucleotides align to TRBD1. This CDR3 has 14 amino acids. With V trimmed by 8 bases and J by 0 bases, 8 bases remained unmatched. Germline V gene lookup returns CDR1 GTSNPN and CDR2 SVGIG (reference sequence). The CDR3: CAGIGDSSTDTQYF. CDR3 nucleotide sequence: TGTGCCGGGATAGGGGACAGCAGCACAGATACGCAGTATTTT.

The V and J genes are TRBV7-3 and TRBJ2-1, with D possibly being TRBD2 (6 bases). Germline V gene sequence: CDR1 SGHTA, CDR2 FQGTGA. V lost 1 base and J 4 bases, leaving 11 bases between the germline ends. CDR3 size: 15 residues. The CDR3 spells CASSLMEGRYNEQFF. Written as DNA, the CDR3 is TGTGCCAGCAGCTTAATGGAGGGTCGATACAATGAGCAGTTCTTC.

The V call is TRBV2, the J call TRBJ1-3; possible D gene TRBD1, 6 bases. This CDR3 has 16 amino acids. Germline V gives CDR1 SNHLY, CDR2 FYNNEI. Trimming cost V 5 bases and J 0 bases, with 14 bases left between them. This chain's CDR3 is CASSRGQPLSGNTIYF. In nucleotides, the CDR3 is TGTGCCAGCAGTCGCGGACAGCCTCTCTCTGGAAACACCATATATTTT.

V and J are TRBV28 and TRBJ2-7; D possibly uses TRBD1 or TRBD2 (5 bases each). Trimming cost V 3 bases and J 4 bases, with 16 bases left between them. The CDR3 loop spans 15 amino acids. Germline CDR1 reads MDHEN; CDR2 reads SYDVKM. CDR3 in DNA: TGTGCCAGCAGTTTTCGGGACGGCAACCTTTACGAGCAGTACTTC. Amino acid sequence: CASSFRDGNLYEQYF.

This clone was recorded only once. The chain has TRBV27 and TRBJ1-1; 10 bases match TRBD1. The germline V gene encodes CDR1 MNHEY and CDR2 SMNVEV (reference sequence). The CDR3 totals 14 residues. Losses at the gene ends were 5 bases for V and 10 bases for J; bases not matched to a gene: 10. The CDR3 sequence is CASSPWGQGRVAFF. DNA of the CDR3: TGTGCCAGCAGTCCCTGGGGACAGGGGAGAGTAGCTTTCTTT.

The chain carries TRBV7-2 and TRBJ2-3; 7 nucleotides line up with TRBD2. The J segment lost 4 bases and the V segment lost 0 bases, leaving 10 bases of the junction unmatched. Germline V CDR1 and CDR2: SGHTA, FQGNSA. This CDR3 region has 17 residues. CDR3 DNA: TGTGCCAGCAGCTTAGCGCTTGTGGGAGGGCCTTCAGATACGCAGTATTTT. This sequence encodes CASSLALVGGPSDTQYF.

The chain is built from TRBV28 and TRBJ1-2, with D hard to call. Germline V gene sequence: CDR1 MDHEN, CDR2 SYDVKM. This CDR3 spans 14 amino acids. V gave up 1 base and J gave up 4 bases, with 10 bases separating them. The CDR3 DNA follows: TGTGCCAGCAGTTTATCCCTCCGAAGCTATGGCTACACCTTC. Translation: CASSLSLRSYGYTF.

V usage is TRBV18 and J usage is TRBJ2-6; a weak D match, TRBD1 (6 bases). CDR1 is KGHSH, CDR2 LQKENI, per germline. The CDR3 loop spans 16 amino acids. Trimming stripped 6 bases from V and 2 bases from J, with 14 bases between. The CDR3 nucleotides read TGTGCCAGCTCCCTACAGGGTTACCCTGGGGCCAACGTCCTGACTTTC. Its translation is CASSLQGYPGANVLTF.

The rearrangement links TRBV28 to TRBJ2-1; no definite D call. The germline V gene has CDR1 MDHEN and CDR2 SYDVKM. V gave up 3 bases and J gave up 6 bases, with 9 bases separating them. The CDR3 loop spans 13 amino acids. For the CDR3, the DNA is TGTGCCAGCAGTTTCCCGGGCTTCAATGAGCAGTTCTTC. This sequence encodes CASSFPGFNEQFF.

V is TRBV2 and J is TRBJ1-1; unclear D gene. Germline V CDR1 and CDR2: SNHLY, FYNNEI. CDR3 length equals 11 residues. With 8 bases removed from V and 3 bases from J, the gap between germline ends came to 7 bases. The CDR3 is CASSVDTEAFF. Here the CDR3 DNA reads TGTGCCAGCTCCGTGGACACTGAAGCTTTCTTT.